This TCR beta chain was obtained from a study of PD-L1 blockade in urothelial cancer. Study details: Investigators checked blood 3 weeks (second dose) and 6 weeks after treatment start. Blood gave a median around 140,000 T cells.

Points from the study as a whole: Below-median TCR clonality that was measured in pretreatment blood predicted better survival.

This CDR3 has 14 amino acids. The germline gives CDR1 SGHTA, CDR2 FQGNSA. The V end lost 3 bases, the J end lost 2 bases, and 10 bases lay between the germline ends. About this clone itself: No antigen is known for it.

Synthetic TCR analog templates were spiked into all PCRs individually. Repertoires were generated with immunoSEQ multiplex PCR, while TCRdb's copy carries only in-frame clones and drops some. The sample has about 120,000 clones; 75% to 90% are singletons. Time point here: peripheral blood 6 weeks after treatment start. Sequencing was performed on PBMCs, taken around atezolizumab (anti-PD-L1) treatment. The sequence was obtained from a man between 60 and 75 years old with urothelial cancer. The chain links TRBV7-2 to TRBJ1-2; D unclear. CDR3 region: CASSFSAGNYGYTF. DNA of the CDR3: TGTGCCAGCAGCTTCTCGGCAGGCAACTATGGCTACACCTTC.